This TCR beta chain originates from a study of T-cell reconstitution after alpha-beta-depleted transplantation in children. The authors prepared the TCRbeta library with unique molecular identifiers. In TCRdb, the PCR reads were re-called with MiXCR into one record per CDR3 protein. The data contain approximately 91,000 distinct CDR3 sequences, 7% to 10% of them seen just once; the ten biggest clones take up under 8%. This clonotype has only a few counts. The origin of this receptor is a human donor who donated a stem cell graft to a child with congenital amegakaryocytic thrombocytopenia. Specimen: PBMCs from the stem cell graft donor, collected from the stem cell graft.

This CDR3 is CASSVSHSTGELFF. CDR3 nucleotides: TGTGCCAGTAGTGTTTCCCATTCCACCGGGGAGCTGTTTTTT. The genes are TRBV19 and TRBJ2-2; no firm D call. There are 14 residues in the CDR3. V was trimmed by 5 bases and J by 4 bases, leaving 11 bases between them. CDR1 LNHDA and CDR2 SQIVND come from the germline V gene (reference sequence).